This entry is about one T cell receptor beta chain. This entry belongs to a study of shared clonotypes between healthy human individuals. CDR3 length: 16 amino acids. The V gene's germline CDR1 is MDHEN and CDR2 SYDVKM. V lost 5 bases, J lost 1 base, and 11 bases stayed unmatched. Here immunoSEQ multiplex PCR was the method, and the copy in TCRdb shows in-frame clones only, minus some. The sample holds 2.3 million or so clones, 80% to 95% seen once. Sequencing was done on a sample of naive CD4+ T cells from PBMCs. Subset described: CD45RA+ positively selected. The V call is TRBV28, the J call TRBJ2-7; 7 nucleotides match TRBD2. The TCR was taken from a man aged 18 to 30 in good health. Some clones in this sample may be carry-over from other donors' samples. CDR3 residues: CASSLDLAATSYEQYF. CDR3 DNA sequence: TGTGCCAGCAGTCTAGATCTAGCGGCGACGTCCTACGAGCAGTACTTC.